This record looks at one T cell receptor (beta chain) sequence and its context. What it binds is not known. This CDR3 is 16 amino acids long. Trimming pared 3 bases from V and 4 bases from J, leaving 22 bases between. Germline lookup yields CDR1 DFQATT and CDR2 SNEGSKA (reference sequence). TCRdb used MiXCR to reprocess the RT-PCR reads, holding one entry per CDR3 protein. The data show approximately 700,000 distinct CDR3 sequences, over 11% seen once. This sample is part of a study of response to subunit inactivated influenza vaccine. Points from the study as a whole: Authors suggested seasonal influenza vaccinations each recruit few new T cells.

This sequence was found in a man aged 45-65 years who received an inactivated influenza vaccine. The sequences come from PBMCs from blood, collected 14 to 15 days before vaccination. The J gene is TRBJ2-7, the V gene TRBV20-1; D may be TRBD2 (6 bases). CDR3 region: CSASFNERAFDYEQYF. The DNA for the CDR3 is TGCAGTGCTAGCTTCAACGAGCGGGCCTTCGATTACGAGCAGTACTTC.